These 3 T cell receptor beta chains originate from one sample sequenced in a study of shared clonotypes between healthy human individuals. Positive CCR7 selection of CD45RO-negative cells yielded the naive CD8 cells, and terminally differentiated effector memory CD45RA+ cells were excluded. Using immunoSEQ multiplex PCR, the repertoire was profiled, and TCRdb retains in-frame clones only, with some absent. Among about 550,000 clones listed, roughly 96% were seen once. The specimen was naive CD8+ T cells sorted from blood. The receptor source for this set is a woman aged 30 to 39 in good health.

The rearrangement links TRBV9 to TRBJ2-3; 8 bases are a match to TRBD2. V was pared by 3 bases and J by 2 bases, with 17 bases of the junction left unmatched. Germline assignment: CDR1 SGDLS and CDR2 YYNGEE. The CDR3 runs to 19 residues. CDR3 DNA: TGTGCCAGCAGCGGGGGGCCCCGTAGTGGCGGGAGGTTCACAGATACGCAGTATTTT. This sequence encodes CASSGGPRSGGRFTDTQYF.

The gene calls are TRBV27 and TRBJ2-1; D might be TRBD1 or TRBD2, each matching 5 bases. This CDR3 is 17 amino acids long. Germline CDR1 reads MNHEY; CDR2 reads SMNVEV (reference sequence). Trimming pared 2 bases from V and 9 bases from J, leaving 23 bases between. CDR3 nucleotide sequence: TGTGCCAGCAGTTTAACATCTGGGGCCCTACCGAGGGGTGAGCAGTTCTTC. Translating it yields CASSLTSGALPRGEQFF.

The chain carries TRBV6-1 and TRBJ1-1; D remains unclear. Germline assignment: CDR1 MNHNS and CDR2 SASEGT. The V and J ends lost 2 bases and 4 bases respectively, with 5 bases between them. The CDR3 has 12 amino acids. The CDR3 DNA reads TGTGCCAGCAGTGAAAGGGCCACTGAAGCTTTCTTT. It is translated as CASSERATEAFF.